This passage covers 11 T cell receptor beta chains from one sample sequenced in a study of OX40 agonist ivuxolimab in advanced cancers. TCRdb's copy holds only in-frame clones and misses some; the assay was immunoSEQ multiplex PCR. The sample contains roughly 65,000 clones, around 90% of which appear only once. Source: CD4+ or CD8+ T cells sorted from blood, taken in a trial of the OX40 agonist ivuxolimab. Every receptor here comes from an adult with an advanced solid tumor such as melanoma, head and neck, liver or kidney cancer.

The V gene is TRBV5-4, the J gene TRBJ2-3; D is possibly TRBD1 or TRBD2 (5 bases each). V lost 4 bases and J lost 2, with 11 bases in between. CDR1 and CDR2 (germline): SGHNT, YYREEE (reference sequence). The CDR3 length is 14 residues. In nucleotides, the CDR3 is TGTGCCAGCAGCCGGGACGTAAACACAGATACGCAGTATTTT. This sequence encodes CASSRDVNTDTQYF.

The V gene is TRBV6-5, the J gene TRBJ1-3; D gene uncertain. Trimming stripped 2 bases from V and 0 bases from J, with 8 bases between. Looked up from germline, CDR1 is MNHEY and CDR2 is SVGAGI. This CDR3 spans 15 amino acids. Here the CDR3 reads CASSYSGSSGNTIYF. The DNA for the CDR3 is TGTGCCAGCAGTTACAGTGGGAGCTCTGGAAACACCATATATTTT.

The rearrangement links TRBV28 to TRBJ2-3; the D call may be TRBD1 or TRBD2 (5 bases each). This CDR3 is 13 amino acids long. Between the trimmed V and J ends, which lost 7 bases and 0 bases, there was a span of 8 bases. From germline, CDR1 is MDHEN and CDR2 SYDVKM. The chain's CDR3 is CASTGPSTDTQYF. In nucleotides, the CDR3 is TGTGCCAGCACGGGACCAAGCACAGATACGCAGTATTTT.

For the CDR3, the DNA is TGTGCCAGCAGTGAGGACAGGACCTACTATGGCTACACCTTC. Protein product: CASSEDRTYYGYTF. V and J are TRBV6-5 and TRBJ1-2, with 7 positions matching TRBD1. The CDR3 is 14 residues long. Trimming at V came to 5 bases and at J to 3 bases, leaving 6 bases not matched to a gene. Germline V lookup: CDR1 MNHEY, CDR2 SVGAGI.

The CDR3 protein is CASSHGTVANTGELFF. The CDR3 nucleotides are TGCGCCAGCAGCCATGGGACTGTTGCGAACACCGGGGAGCTGTTTTTT. The gene calls are TRBV5-1 and TRBJ2-2, with TRBD2 as a possible D gene (6 bases). CDR3 length equals 16 residues. V gave up 4 bases and J gave up 0 bases, with 13 bases separating them. CDR1 is SGHRS, CDR2 YFSETQ, per germline.

This clone was picked up a small number of times. CDR3 DNA sequence: TGTGCCAGTAGCTCCGGGACAGGGGGCTCTTACTCCTACGAGCAGTACTTC. Encoded protein: CASSSGTGGSYSYEQYF. The rearrangement joins TRBV19 to TRBJ2-7; 12 bases match TRBD1. The ends lost 6 bases at V and 0 bases at J; junction bases unmatched: 9. The V gene's germline CDR1 is LNHDA and CDR2 SQIVND (reference sequence). The CDR3 spans 17 residues.

This clone was seen a single time. Here the CDR3 reads CASSPRQGTGANVLTF. CDR3 sequence (DNA): TGTGCCAGCAGCCCCCGTCAAGGGACAGGGGCCAACGTCCTGACTTTC. The chain uses TRBV11-3 and TRBJ2-6; D might be TRBD1 (6 bases). Trimming took off 5 bases at V and 4 bases at J, with 15 bases between the two ends. Germline values: CDR1 SGHNT, CDR2 YENEEA. The CDR3 totals 16 residues.

The genes are TRBV5-4 and TRBJ1-6; 7 nucleotides agree with TRBD1. The germline gives CDR1 SGHNT, CDR2 YYREEE (reference sequence). The CDR3 consists of 14 residues. The V segment lost 4 bases and the J segment 6 bases; nucleotides outside the gene matches: 4. The CDR3 coding sequence is TGTGCCAGCAGCCTCACAGGGGTTAATTCACCCCTCCACTTT. Its protein is CASSLTGVNSPLHF. Full variable domain (missing parts from reference TRBV5-4 and TRBJ1-6): ETGVTQSPTHLIKTRGQQVTLRCSSQSGHNTVSWYQQALGQGPQFIFQYYREEENGRGNFPPRFSGLQFPNYSSELNVNALELDDSALYLCASSLTGVNSPLHFGNGTRLTVT.

CDR3 DNA sequence: TGTGCCAGCAGCGTAGGGCCCCCGGGGGTCAGCTCCTACGAGCAGTACTTC. Protein product: CASSVGPPGVSSYEQYF. The chain uses TRBV9 and TRBJ2-7; tentatively, D is TRBD2 (6 bases). V lost 0 bases and J lost 0, with 16 bases in between. This CDR3 is built from 17 residues. Germline V gene lookup returns CDR1 SGDLS and CDR2 YYNGEE.

The chain combines TRBV11-2 with TRBJ1-2; a possible D gene is TRBD1 (5 bases). Trimming shortened V by 5 bases and J by 4 bases, and 11 bases separated the two germline ends. Germline-derived CDR1 and CDR2 are SGHAT and FQNNGV. This CDR3 spans 13 amino acids. CDR3 nucleotides: TGTGCCAGCAGCCGGGACGGATTCTATGGCTACACCTTC. Its protein is CASSRDGFYGYTF. The full variable domain, in which reference TRBV11-2 and TRBJ1-2 provide the parts outside the CDR3, is EAGVAQSPRYKIIEKRQSVAFWCNPISGHATLYWYQQILGQGPKLLIQFQNNGVVDDSQLPKDRFSAERLKGVDSTLKIQPAKLEDSAVYLCASSRDGFYGYTFGSGTRLTVV.

CDR3 DNA: TGTGCCAGCAGCTTAGGGGGGACAGTGAACACCGGGGAGCTGTTTTTT. It is translated as CASSLGGTVNTGELFF. The rearrangement links TRBV7-2 to TRBJ2-2; 7 positions agree with TRBD1. This CDR3 is 16 amino acids long. The V segment lost 1 base and the J segment 1 base; nucleotides outside the gene matches: 3. CDR1 and CDR2 (germline): SGHTA, FQGNSA.